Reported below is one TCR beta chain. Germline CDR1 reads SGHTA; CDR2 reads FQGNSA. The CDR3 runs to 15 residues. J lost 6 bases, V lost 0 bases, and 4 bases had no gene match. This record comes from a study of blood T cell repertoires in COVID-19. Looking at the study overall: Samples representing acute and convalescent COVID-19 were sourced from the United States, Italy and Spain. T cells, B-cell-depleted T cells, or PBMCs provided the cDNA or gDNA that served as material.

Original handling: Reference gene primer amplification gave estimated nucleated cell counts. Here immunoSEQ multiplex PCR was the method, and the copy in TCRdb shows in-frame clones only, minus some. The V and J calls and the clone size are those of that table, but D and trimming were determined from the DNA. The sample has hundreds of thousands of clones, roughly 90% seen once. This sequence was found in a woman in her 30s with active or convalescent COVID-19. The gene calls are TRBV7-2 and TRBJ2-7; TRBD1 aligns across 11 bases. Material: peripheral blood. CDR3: CASSLAPGTGGEQYF. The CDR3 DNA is TGTGCCAGCAGCTTAGCGCCCGGGACAGGGGGCGAGCAGTACTTC.